This T cell receptor (beta chain) was recorded in a study of T-cell memory formation after mild COVID-19. Study-wide points: Mainly in CM and EM were contracting CD4+ clones; CD8+ were in EMRA.

TCRdb reprocessed the 5' RACE reads via MiXCR and lists one record per CDR3 protein. Of some 440,000 distinct CDR3 sequences in the sample, approximately 25% were seen once. The CDR3 consists of 14 residues. V shed 2 bases, J shed 7 bases, and the junction held 4 bases outside the gene matches. CDR1 is SGHTA, CDR2 FQGNSA, per germline. Worth noting for this clonotype: Its antigen remains unknown.

Sequenced: PBMCs or a T cell subset sorted from them (not recorded which). This receptor was obtained from an adult woman who had mild COVID-19 (a few samples of this study predate the infection). Cell type and time point are not known. This sequence joins TRBV7-2 and TRBJ2-3; 9 bases fit TRBD1. CDR3 sequence (DNA): TGTGCCAGCAGCTTACCCGACAGGGGGTATACGCAGTATTTT. Protein: CASSLPDRGYTQYF.